A selection of T cell receptor beta chains follows, all from one sample in a study of T cell changes during pregnancy in multiple sclerosis. TCRdb keeps only in-frame clones here, not all; method: immunoSEQ multiplex PCR. The repertoire consists of about 87,000 clones, with approximately 92% occurring once and the leading ten covering about 1.3%. The input for sequencing was peripheral blood, taken in the third trimester of pregnancy. The receptors were sampled from a female donor in good health, enrolled as a control in a pregnancy study. Each CDR3 is given with its conserved first and last residue. Each record gives: CDR3 protein, CDR3 DNA, D gene, J gene, V gene, clone size. A D gene is named only where the DNA matches it firmly. Not every row has a clone size; where given, it reads once, few, many or a size class.

CDR3: CASSIGVAWLSNQPQHF
DNA: TGTGCCAGTAGTATAGGCGTAGCGTGGCTCAGCAATCAGCCCCAGCATTTT
D: NA
J: TRBJ1-5
V: TRBV19
size: NA

CDR3: CASSPAEGQGNYGYTF
DNA: TGTGCCAGCAGCCCAGCCGAGGGACAGGGGAACTATGGCTACACCTTC
D: TRBD1
J: TRBJ1-2
V: TRBV28
size: once

CDR3: CASSEATGGNEKLFF
DNA: TGTGCCAGCAGTGAAGCGACAGGGGGGAATGAAAAACTGTTTTTT
D: TRBD1
J: TRBJ1-4
V: TRBV6-1
size: NA

CDR3: CATSGSLAGVYEQYF
DNA: TGTGCCACCAGCGGCTCACTAGCGGGGGTTTACGAGCAGTACTTC
D: TRBD2
J: TRBJ2-7
V: TRBV15
size: NA

CDR3: CASSHRDTYEQYF
DNA: TGCGCCAGCAGCCACCGGGATACCTACGAGCAGTACTTC
D: NA
J: TRBJ2-7
V: TRBV4-1
size: NA

CDR3: CASRLHGRDTDTQYF
DNA: TGTGCCAGCCGCTTACACGGGAGAGACACAGATACGCAGTATTTT
D: NA
J: TRBJ2-3
V: TRBV11-1
size: NA

CDR3: CASSLDGPGLVTEAFF
DNA: TGTGCCAGCAGCTTAGACGGCCCAGGGTTGGTCACTGAAGCTTTCTTT
D: NA
J: TRBJ1-1
V: TRBV7-6
size: once

CDR3: CASSQDATMVMNTEAFF
DNA: TGCGCCAGCAGCCAAGATGCGACAATGGTTATGAACACTGAAGCTTTCTTT
D: NA
J: TRBJ1-1
V: TRBV4-1
size: NA

CDR3: CAIRGNSGDPYNEQFF
DNA: TGTGCCATCAGAGGGAATAGCGGGGATCCCTACAATGAGCAGTTCTTC
D: TRBD2
J: TRBJ2-1
V: TRBV10-3
size: NA

CDR3: CASSLTGDPGTEAFF
DNA: TGTGCCAGCAGTTTAACGGGGGATCCGGGCACTGAAGCTTTCTTT
D: NA
J: TRBJ1-1
V: TRBV28
size: NA

CDR3: CASTLDRDSYEQYF
DNA: TGTGCCAGCACCCTGGACAGGGATAGCTACGAGCAGTACTTC
D: TRBD1
J: TRBJ2-7
V: TRBV6-6
size: NA

CDR3: CASSEDGVRLAKNIQYF
DNA: TGTGCCAGCAGCGAGGACGGGGTACGCCTAGCCAAAAACATTCAGTACTTC
D: NA
J: TRBJ2-4
V: TRBV5-5
size: NA

CDR3: CASSPKYRGKPGELFF
DNA: TGTGCCAGCAGCCCTAAGTACAGGGGAAAACCCGGGGAGCTGTTTTTT
D: TRBD1
J: TRBJ2-2
V: TRBV5-4
size: NA

CDR3: CASSEYGTEGEAFF
DNA: TGTGCCAGCAGTGAATATGGGACAGAGGGTGAAGCTTTCTTT
D: TRBD1
J: TRBJ1-1
V: TRBV25-1
size: NA

CDR3: CASISTSGRSEQFF
DNA: TGTGCCAGTATCTCGACTAGCGGGAGAAGTGAGCAGTTCTTC
D: TRBD2
J: TRBJ2-1
V: TRBV19
size: NA

CDR3: CASSLGPGRDYEQYF
DNA: TGTGCCAGCAGCTTGGGGCCGGGGCGGGACTACGAGCAGTACTTC
D: NA
J: TRBJ2-7
V: TRBV5-4
size: NA

CDR3: CASSPPSSYYGYTF
DNA: TGTGCCAGCAGCCCACCTAGCAGCTACTATGGCTACACCTTC
D: NA
J: TRBJ1-2
V: TRBV7-6
size: NA

CDR3: CASSVSGKHYEQYF
DNA: TGCGCCAGCAGCGTAAGCGGGAAGCACTACGAGCAGTACTTC
D: TRBD2
J: TRBJ2-7
V: TRBV4-1
size: NA

CDR3: CASSEDQGAFQETQYF
DNA: TGTGCCAGCAGTGAAGACCAGGGGGCTTTCCAAGAGACCCAGTACTTC
D: TRBD1
J: TRBJ2-5
V: TRBV6-1
size: NA

CDR3: CASGRGRQPQHF
DNA: TGTGCCAGCGGGAGGGGTCGCCAGCCCCAGCATTTT
D: NA
J: TRBJ1-5
V: TRBV2
size: NA

CDR3: CASSLPGRVLASSTDTQYF
DNA: TGTGCCAGCAGTTTGCCAGGCAGGGTTTTAGCTTCAAGCACAGATACGCAGTATTTT
D: NA
J: TRBJ2-3
V: TRBV28
size: NA

CDR3: CASSSQGAQFF
DNA: TGTGCCAGCAGCTCCCAGGGGGCCCAGTTCTTC
D: TRBD1
J: TRBJ2-1
V: TRBV5-6
size: NA

CDR3: CASSRQGNTEAFF
DNA: TGTGCCAGCAGTCGGCAGGGAAACACTGAAGCTTTCTTT
D: NA
J: TRBJ1-1
V: TRBV6-5
size: NA

CDR3: CASSLSAGTGISYEQYF
DNA: TGTGCCAGCAGTTTATCGGCCGGGACAGGGATTTCCTACGAGCAGTACTTC
D: TRBD1
J: TRBJ2-7
V: TRBV27
size: NA

CDR3: CASSRDRGLSSYNEQFF
DNA: TGTGCCAGCAGCAGGGACAGGGGGCTGAGCTCCTACAATGAGCAGTTCTTC
D: TRBD1
J: TRBJ2-1
V: TRBV5-4
size: NA

CDR3: CASSFTTQAYEQYF
DNA: TGTGCCAGCAGCTTTACCACTCAGGCCTACGAGCAGTACTTC
D: NA
J: TRBJ2-7
V: TRBV5-5
size: NA

CDR3: CASSRDRLTDDEKLFF
DNA: TGTGCCAGCAGCCGGGACAGGCTGACGGACGATGAAAAACTGTTTTTT
D: TRBD1
J: TRBJ1-4
V: TRBV5-4
size: NA

CDR3: CSVWREETQYF
DNA: TGCAGCGTTTGGCGGGAAGAGACCCAGTACTTC
D: NA
J: TRBJ2-5
V: TRBV29-1
size: NA

CDR3: CASSGTEGGTEAFF
DNA: TGTGCCAGCAGCGGTACGGAGGGCGGCACTGAAGCTTTCTTT
D: NA
J: TRBJ1-1
V: TRBV5-4
size: NA

CDR3: CASSLVGTGSSGANVLTF
DNA: TGCGCCAGCAGCTTGGTCGGGACAGGTTCCTCTGGGGCCAACGTCCTGACTTTC
D: TRBD1
J: TRBJ2-6
V: TRBV5-1
size: NA

CDR3: CSVARAGDTGELFF
DNA: TGCAGCGTTGCTAGGGCAGGGGACACCGGGGAGCTGTTTTTT
D: NA
J: TRBJ2-2
V: TRBV29-1
size: NA

CDR3: CASSPDRANTQYF
DNA: TGTGCCAGCAGTCCAGACAGAGCGAATACGCAGTATTTT
D: NA
J: TRBJ2-3
V: TRBV27
size: NA

CDR3: CASSLSSGSLSEQFF
DNA: TGTGCCAGCAGCTTATCTAGCGGGAGTCTAAGTGAGCAGTTCTTC
D: TRBD2
J: TRBJ2-1
V: TRBV7-9
size: once

CDR3: CASRKTVAGNTIYF
DNA: TGCGCCAGCAGGAAGACAGTAGCTGGAAACACCATATATTTT
D: NA
J: TRBJ1-3
V: TRBV5-1
size: once

CDR3: CASSMQQARIVAHNQPQHF
DNA: TGTGCCAGTAGTATGCAACAGGCTCGGATTGTCGCTCACAATCAGCCCCAGCATTTT
D: NA
J: TRBJ1-5
V: TRBV19
size: NA

CDR3: CASRRSGGGGDTQYF
DNA: TGTGCCAGCCGCAGGTCGGGGGGAGGCGGAGATACGCAGTATTTT
D: TRBD2
J: TRBJ2-3
V: TRBV7-9
size: NA

CDR3: CASSLTSGWSEQFF
DNA: TGTGCCAGCAGCTTAACTAGCGGGTGGTCAGAGCAGTTCTTC
D: TRBD2
J: TRBJ2-1
V: TRBV9
size: NA

CDR3: CASIEGEPNTGELFF
DNA: TGTGCCAGCATCGAGGGGGAGCCGAACACCGGGGAGCTGTTTTTT
D: NA
J: TRBJ2-2
V: TRBV21-1
size: NA

CDR3: CASSLSEGNTEAFF
DNA: TGCGCCAGCAGCTTGTCCGAGGGGAACACTGAAGCTTTCTTT
D: NA
J: TRBJ1-1
V: TRBV5-1
size: once